A single sample gave rise to the 19 T cell receptor beta chains below, sequenced in a study of CD8+CD57+ T cells in acquired aplastic anemia. The patients chosen for sequencing had shown expansion of CD8+CD57+ cells (detected by flow cytometry). The template for TCR beta VDJ and CDR3 sequence profiling was genomic DNA. TCRdb re-derived calls from the reads in MiXCR, one entry per CDR3 protein. The profile shows some 150,000 distinct CDR3 sequences, 71% of them singletons. Sequenced material: sorted CD4+, CD8+, or CD8+CD57+ T cells (not recorded which) from PBMCs. The source is a human donor with aplastic anemia.

J is TRBJ1-1 and V is TRBV7-9, with TRBD1 matching over 7 bases. Losses at the gene ends were 1 base for V and 1 base for J; bases not matched to a gene: 6. This CDR3 spans 16 amino acids. The germline CDR1 and CDR2 sequences are SEHNR and FQNEAQ (reference sequence). The CDR3 here is CASSLDIRTGNTEAFF. Written as DNA, the CDR3 is TGTGCCAGCAGCTTAGATATTCGGACAGGGAACACTGAAGCTTTCTTT.

This clonotype was counted a few times. This chain uses TRBV25-1 with TRBJ2-1; 8 bases are a match to TRBD2. Germline assignment: CDR1 MGHDK and CDR2 SYGVNS. This CDR3 is built from 15 residues. V gave up 3 bases and J gave up 7 bases; unmatched junction bases: 8. CDR3 DNA: TGTGCCAGCAGTGACGGACTAGCCTCAAGGAATGAGCAGTTCTTC. Translating gives CASSDGLASRNEQFF. The full variable domain, rest sourced from reference TRBV25-1 and TRBJ2-1, is EADIYQTPRYLVIGTGKKITLECSQTMGHDKMYWYQQDPGMELHLIHYSYGVNSTEKGDLSSESTVSRIRTEHFPLTLESARPSHTSQYLCASSDGLASRNEQFFGPGTRLTVL.

The chain employs TRBV12-5 and TRBJ1-2; 7 bases line up with TRBD1. The CDR3 spans 16 residues. Germline V gene sequence: CDR1 LGHNT, CDR2 FRNRAP. The CDR3 DNA is TGTGCCAGCAGTTTCTACGACAGGGAGGGAGGCTATGGCTACACCTTC. Protein: CASSFYDREGGYGYTF. Drawing the rest from reference TRBV12-5 and TRBJ1-2, the complete variable domain is DARVTQTPRHKVTEMGQEVTMRCQPILGHNTVFWYRQTMMQGLELLAYFRNRAPLDDSGMPKDRFSAEMPDATLATLKIQPSEPRDSAVYFCASSFYDREGGYGYTFGSGTRLTVV.

In the case of this clonotype: A much bigger clone sits one base away, suggesting this may be a read error. The chain links TRBV2 to TRBJ1-1, with D tentatively TRBD1 (5 bases). This CDR3 region has 13 residues. From germline, CDR1 is SNHLY and CDR2 FYNNEI. DNA of the CDR3: TGTGCAGCACGGGGGGAGGGGACCACTGAAGCTTTCTTT. Its protein product is CAARGEGTTEAFF.

The chain is built from TRBV2 and TRBJ2-5; unclear D gene. Per the germline V gene, CDR1 is SNHLY and CDR2 is FYNNEI. The CDR3 runs to 13 residues. With 4 bases removed from V and 5 bases from J, the gap between germline ends came to 11 bases. The CDR3 here is CASSVRDRETQYF. The CDR3 nucleotides read TGTGCCAGCAGTGTTCGAGATCGGGAGACCCAGTACTTC.

The chain joins TRBV24-1 to TRBJ2-3; TRBD1 is a possible D gene (6 bases). Germline V gene lookup returns CDR1 KGHDR and CDR2 SFDVKD. This CDR3 has 15 residues. Trimming stripped 2 bases from V and 2 bases from J, with 10 bases between. CDR3 bases: TGTGCCACCAGTGATTGGGACACCGCCACAGATACGCAGTATTTT. Residues: CATSDWDTATDTQYF.

This clonotype was seen more than once but under ten times. This rearrangement joins TRBV20-1 to TRBJ1-1, with TRBD1 matching 7 bases. This CDR3 region has 13 residues. Germline values: CDR1 DFQATT, CDR2 SNEGSKA (reference sequence). Germline trimming cut 6 bases from V and 3 bases from J; bases unmatched to any gene: 7. CDR3 in amino acids: CSAKTGRDTEAFF. CDR3 nucleotides: TGCAGTGCAAAGACAGGGCGGGACACTGAAGCTTTCTTT.

The chain couples TRBV27 to TRBJ2-7; D is perhaps TRBD1 (5 bases). This CDR3 has 13 amino acids. The germline gives CDR1 MNHEY, CDR2 SMNVEV (reference sequence). Between the trimmed V and J ends, which lost 6 bases and 6 bases, there was a span of 15 bases. CDR3 DNA sequence: TGTGCCAGCAGCCAGACAGATTCGGGCGAGCAGTACTTC. Protein: CASSQTDSGEQYF.

Remarks on this clonotype: At one end the junction does not follow the germline gene, possibly because of a read error. The V and J genes are TRBV6-2 or TRBV6-3 and TRBJ2-6, with D possibly being TRBD1 (5 bases). Germline loops: CDR1 MNHEY, CDR2 SVGEGT. This CDR3 is 19 amino acids long. As DNA, the CDR3 is TGTGCCAGCAGTTACTTCCTGGCGGCCACGAGCTCTGGGGCCAACGTCCTGACTTTT. Protein product: CASSYFLAATSSGANVLTF.

The rearrangement uses TRBV5-1 and TRBJ2-7; D gene uncertain. Trimming shortened V by 0 bases and J by 6 bases, and 10 bases separated the two germline ends. Germline CDR1 is SGHRS and CDR2 is YFSETQ. The CDR3 extends over 13 amino acids. The CDR3 DNA is TGCGCCAGCAGCTTGGTGGTGGGGTGCGAGCAGTACTTC. This sequence encodes CASSLVVGCEQYF.

V gene TRBV5-5 combines with J gene TRBJ2-5, with 9 bases that match TRBD1. V trimming: 4 bases; J trimming: 2 bases; junction bases outside the gene matches: 6. From germline, CDR1 is SGHKS and CDR2 YYEKEE (reference sequence). This CDR3 spans 15 amino acids. The CDR3 DNA reads as TGTGCCAGCAGCCCCGGGACAGGGCGACAAGAGACCCAGTACTTC. Its translation: CASSPGTGRQETQYF. Supplemented by reference TRBV5-5 and TRBJ2-5, the full variable domain reads DAGVTQSPTHLIKTRGQQVTLRCSPISGHKSVSWYQQVLGQGPQFIFQYYEKEERGRGNFPDRFSARQFPNYSSELNVNALLLGDSALYLCASSPGTGRQETQYFGPGTRLLVL.

In this sample, this clonotype turned up a few times. The CDR3 DNA is TGTGCCAGCAGTTTATACGGGACAGGGGTTGAAAAACTGTTTTTT. This gives the protein CASSLYGTGVEKLFF. The chain joins TRBV28 to TRBJ1-4; 10 bases align to TRBD1. V shed 1 base and J 7 bases; nucleotides not matched to a gene: 3. The germline V gene has CDR1 MDHEN and CDR2 SYDVKM. The CDR3 loop spans 15 amino acids.

This clonotype was detected only a few times. This chain uses TRBV15 with TRBJ2-1, with 11 bases fitting TRBD1. The CDR3 consists of 15 residues. Trimming took 3 bases from V and 7 from J; bases not matched to a gene: 5. The germline CDR1 and CDR2 sequences are LNHNV and YYDKDF (reference sequence). CDR3 loop: CATSSGTGGHNEQFF. In DNA form, the CDR3 reads TGTGCCACCAGCAGTGGGACAGGGGGGCATAATGAGCAGTTCTTC.

This clonotype was counted a few times. This chain links TRBV15 with TRBJ2-5; 9 nucleotides match TRBD1. Germline loops: CDR1 LNHNV, CDR2 YYDKDF (reference sequence). The CDR3 spans 16 residues. Losses at the gene ends were 0 bases for V and 9 bases for J; bases not matched to a gene: 11. The CDR3 sequence: CATSRDVTGGETAQYF. The CDR3 DNA reads TGTGCCACCAGCAGAGATGTCACAGGGGGCGAGACGGCCCAGTACTTC.

The chain employs TRBV11-3 and TRBJ2-5, with D possibly matching TRBD1 (7 bases). Per the germline V gene, CDR1 is SGHNT and CDR2 is YENEEA. The V end lost 8 bases, the J end lost 0 bases, and 10 bases lay between the germline ends. This CDR3 contains 13 residues. Written as DNA, the CDR3 is TGTGCCAGCCAGGGGGGACACCAAGAGACCCAGTACTTC. This sequence encodes CASQGGHQETQYF. Full variable domain (remainder filled in from reference TRBV11-3 and TRBJ2-5): EAGVVQSPRYKIIEKKQPVAFWCNPISGHNTLYWYLQNLGQGPELLIRYENEEAVDDSQLPKDRFSAERLKGVDSTLKIQPAELGDSAVYLCASQGGHQETQYFGPGTRLLVL.

The chain carries TRBV20-1 and TRBJ1-1; the D gene is possibly TRBD1 (5 bases). Germline values: CDR1 DFQATT, CDR2 SNEGSKA (reference sequence). The V end was cut by 1 base, the J end by 2 bases, with 14 bases between. The CDR3 has 15 amino acids. For the CDR3, the DNA is TGCAGTGCTAGAGGGGGGGGGAAAGGAAACACTGAAGCTTTCTTT. It translates to CSARGGGKGNTEAFF.

The chain joins TRBV4-3 to TRBJ2-6; 8 nucleotides agree with TRBD2. The CDR3 is 16 amino acids. Germline assignment: CDR1 LGHNA and CDR2 YSLEER. With V trimmed by 0 bases and J by 2 bases, 0 bases remained unmatched. For the CDR3, the DNA is TGCGCCAGCAGCCAAGACGGGGGGGCTGGGGCCAACGTCCTGACTTTC. Translation gives CASSQDGGAGANVLTF.

This clonotype was seen more than once but under ten times. This chain uses TRBV7-6 with TRBJ2-7, with D perhaps given as TRBD1 or TRBD2 (5 bases each). CDR3 length: 14 amino acids. V shed 4 bases and J shed 4 bases, with 14 bases lying between them. Germline loops: CDR1 SGHVS, CDR2 FNYEAQ. CDR3: CASSSSGPRYEQYF. The CDR3 region has the DNA TGTGCCAGCAGCTCTTCGGGACCTCGGTACGAGCAGTACTTC.

This chain connects TRBV12-3 or TRBV12-4 to TRBJ2-3; 8 bases align to TRBD1. V lost 6 bases, J lost 2 bases, and 1 base stayed unmatched. This CDR3 is 13 amino acids long. The CDR3 DNA reads TGTGCCAGCAGGGGACAGGTCACAGATACGCAGTATTTT. It encodes CASRGQVTDTQYF.